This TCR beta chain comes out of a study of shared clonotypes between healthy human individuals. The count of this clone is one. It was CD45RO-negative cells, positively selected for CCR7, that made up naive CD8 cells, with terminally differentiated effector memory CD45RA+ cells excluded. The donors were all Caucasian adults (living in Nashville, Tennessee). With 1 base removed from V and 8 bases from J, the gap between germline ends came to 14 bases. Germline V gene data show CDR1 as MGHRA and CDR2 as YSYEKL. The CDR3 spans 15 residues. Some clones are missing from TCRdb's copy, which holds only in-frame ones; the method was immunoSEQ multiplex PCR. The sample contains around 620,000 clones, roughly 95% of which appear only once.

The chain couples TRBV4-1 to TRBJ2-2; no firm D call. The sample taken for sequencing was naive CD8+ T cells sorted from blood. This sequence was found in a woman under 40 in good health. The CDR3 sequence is CASSQVQTFGGELFF. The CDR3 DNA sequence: TGCGCCAGCAGCCAAGTCCAGACCTTTGGGGGGGAGCTGTTTTTT.